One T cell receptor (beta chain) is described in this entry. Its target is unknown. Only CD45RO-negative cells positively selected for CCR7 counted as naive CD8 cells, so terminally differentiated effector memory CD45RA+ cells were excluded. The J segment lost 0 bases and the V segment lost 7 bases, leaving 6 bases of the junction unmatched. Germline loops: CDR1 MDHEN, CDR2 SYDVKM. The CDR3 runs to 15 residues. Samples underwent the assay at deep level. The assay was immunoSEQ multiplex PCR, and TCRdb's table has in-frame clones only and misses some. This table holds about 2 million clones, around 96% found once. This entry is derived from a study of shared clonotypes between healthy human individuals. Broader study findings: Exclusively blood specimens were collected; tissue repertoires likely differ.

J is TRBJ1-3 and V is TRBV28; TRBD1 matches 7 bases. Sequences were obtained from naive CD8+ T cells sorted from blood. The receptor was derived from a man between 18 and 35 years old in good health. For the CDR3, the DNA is TGTGCCAGCACTATAGCAGGGGGCTCTGGAAACACCATATATTTT. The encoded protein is CASTIAGGSGNTIYF.